This T cell receptor (beta chain) was documented in a study of blood T cell repertoires in COVID-19. Study-level background: The origin of the acute and convalescent COVID-19 samples was the United States, Italy and Spain. The cDNA or gDNA used as material had been derived from T cells, B-cell-depleted T cells, or PBMCs.

In the study's own analysis: The authors estimated nucleated cell counts from reference gene primer amplification. Here immunoSEQ multiplex PCR was the method, and the copy in TCRdb shows in-frame clones only, minus some. The V and J calls and the clone size are those of that table, but D and trimming were determined from the DNA. This table holds about 95,000 clones, approximately 81% found once. Germline CDR1 is MNHEY and CDR2 is SVGAGI. The V end lost 5 bases, the J end lost 1 base, and 6 bases lay between the germline ends. The CDR3 is 13 amino acids. Sequenced input: peripheral blood. The origin of this receptor is an elderly man with active or convalescent COVID-19. The V call is TRBV6-5, the J call TRBJ1-5; D unclear. Written as DNA, the CDR3 is TGTGCCAGCAGTCCAGTGAGCAATCAGCCCCAGCATTTT. As protein: CASSPVSNQPQHF.